These T cell receptor beta chains were read from a single sample in a study of blood T cells in healthy people across ages. TCRdb analysed the 5' RACE reads with MiXCR anew, one entry per CDR3 protein. Of about 760,000 distinct CDR3 sequences in the sample, 20% to 25% were seen once. A further study also used this sample, focusing on T cells of mothers and their children.

The sample taken for sequencing was blood. These receptors were collected from a boy between 10 and 17 years old in good health. Both conserved end residues are part of each CDR3. The D gene is left open where the match is weak. Size is omitted from some rows. Given values are once, few, many or a class for expanded clones.

clone size: few
J gene: TRBJ2-2
V gene: TRBV7-2
D gene: TRBD2
CDR3 DNA: TGTGCCAGCAGCGTGCCGGGACTAGCGGTGAACACCGGGGAGCTGTTTTTT
CDR3 protein: CASSVPGLAVNTGELFF

clone size: -
J gene: TRBJ2-5
V gene: TRBV20-1
D gene: -
CDR3 DNA: TGCAGTGCCCTAACTACAGGCCAAGAGACCCAGTACTTC
CDR3 protein: CSALTTGQETQYF

clone size: -
J gene: TRBJ2-7
V gene: TRBV20-1
D gene: TRBD2
CDR3 DNA: TGCAGTGCTAGAGTGCGGGGGGCACACGAGCAGTACTTC
CDR3 protein: CSARVRGAHEQYF

clone size: few
J gene: TRBJ2-2
V gene: TRBV20-1
D gene: TRBD2
CDR3 DNA: TGCAGTGCTAGAGATGGACTAGCGGAGAACACCGGGGAGCTGTTTTTT
CDR3 protein: CSARDGLAENTGELFF

clone size: few
J gene: TRBJ2-5
V gene: TRBV5-1
D gene: TRBD1
CDR3 DNA: TGCGCCAGCAGCTTGGGGACAGGGGGCAACAAGTTCTTC
CDR3 protein: CASSLGTGGNKFF

clone size: -
J gene: TRBJ1-1
V gene: TRBV7-9
D gene: -
CDR3 DNA: TGTGCCAGCAGCCTAAGAGGAGGGGCAAGCACTGAAGCTTTCTTT
CDR3 protein: CASSLRGGASTEAFF

clone size: -
J gene: TRBJ2-4
V gene: TRBV24-1
D gene: -
CDR3 DNA: TGTGCCACCAGTGACACGGCTGTTCAGTACTTC
CDR3 protein: CATSDTAVQYF

clone size: few
J gene: TRBJ2-5
V gene: TRBV27
D gene: -
CDR3 DNA: TGTGCCAGCAGTTTGGCAGGGTACTCAGAGACCCAGTACTTC
CDR3 protein: CASSLAGYSETQYF

clone size: -
J gene: TRBJ2-5
V gene: TRBV5-1
D gene: TRBD1
CDR3 DNA: TGCGCCAGCAGCCAGACAGGGGGCATGGAGACCCAGTACTTC
CDR3 protein: CASSQTGGMETQYF

clone size: few
J gene: TRBJ2-5
V gene: TRBV11-2
D gene: -
CDR3 DNA: TGTGCCAGCAGCCAAAATCAGGAGGATCGGGAGACCCAGTACTTC
CDR3 protein: CASSQNQEDRETQYF

clone size: -
J gene: TRBJ2-7
V gene: TRBV3-1
D gene: TRBD1
CDR3 DNA: TGTGCCAGCAGCCAGTCGGGACAGTTATACGAGCAGTACTTC
CDR3 protein: CASSQSGQLYEQYF

clone size: -
J gene: TRBJ2-5
V gene: TRBV27
D gene: -
CDR3 DNA: TGTGCCAGCAGTGTCACAGGGAGGGGACAAGAGACCCAGTACTTC
CDR3 protein: CASSVTGRGQETQYF

clone size: few
J gene: TRBJ1-1
V gene: TRBV6-5
D gene: -
CDR3 DNA: TGTGCCAGCAGGACCCATGGGAACACTGAAGCTTTCTTT
CDR3 protein: CASRTHGNTEAFF

clone size: many
J gene: TRBJ1-5
V gene: TRBV2
D gene: -
CDR3 DNA: TGTGCCAGCAGAAGGGAAGGAAATCAGCCCCAGCATTTT
CDR3 protein: CASRREGNQPQHF

clone size: few
J gene: TRBJ2-2
V gene: TRBV5-1
D gene: -
CDR3 DNA: TGCGCCAGCAGCTTGGAGCCGCCCGGGGAGCTGTTTTTT
CDR3 protein: CASSLEPPGELFF

clone size: -
J gene: TRBJ1-1
V gene: TRBV4-3
D gene: -
CDR3 DNA: TGCGCCAGCAGCCAAGTCCACGGGACTGAAGCTTTCTTT
CDR3 protein: CASSQVHGTEAFF

clone size: few
J gene: TRBJ1-1
V gene: TRBV12-3/TRBV12-4
D gene: -
CDR3 DNA: TGTGCCAGCAGTTTACAGTCCGGAAGGACTGAAGCTTTCTTT
CDR3 protein: CASSLQSGRTEAFF

clone size: few
J gene: TRBJ2-3
V gene: TRBV9
D gene: TRBD2
CDR3 DNA: TGTGCCAGCAGCGGAGGGACTAGCGGGACTCATTTT
CDR3 protein: CASSGGTSGTHF

clone size: few
J gene: TRBJ2-5
V gene: TRBV7-3
D gene: -
CDR3 DNA: TGTGCCAGCAGCCCTCAAGCGGGCGAAGAGACCCAGTACTTC
CDR3 protein: CASSPQAGEETQYF

clone size: -
J gene: TRBJ2-1
V gene: TRBV7-2
D gene: TRBD2
CDR3 DNA: TGTGCCAGCAGCTTAGCGCTAAGCGGGAACTACAATGAGCAGTTCTTC
CDR3 protein: CASSLALSGNYNEQFF

clone size: few
J gene: TRBJ2-7
V gene: TRBV7-2
D gene: -
CDR3 DNA: TGTGCCAGCAGCTTAGGGGTGGCTAGCGTTTCCTACGAGCAGTACTTC
CDR3 protein: CASSLGVASVSYEQYF

clone size: -
J gene: TRBJ2-5
V gene: TRBV12-3/TRBV12-4
D gene: -
CDR3 DNA: TGTGCCAGCGGGAATGGGGACCGCCAAGAGACCCAGTACTTC
CDR3 protein: CASGNGDRQETQYF

clone size: -
J gene: TRBJ2-7
V gene: TRBV29-1
D gene: TRBD1
CDR3 DNA: TGCAGCGTTCCCCTTAAGAGACAGGGGACTCCTGGCTACGAGCAGTACTTC
CDR3 protein: CSVPLKRQGTPGYEQYF

clone size: few
J gene: TRBJ1-1
V gene: TRBV15
D gene: -
CDR3 DNA: TGTGCCACCAGCAGAGATCGGGGGGGGAACACTGAAGCTTTCTTT
CDR3 protein: CATSRDRGGNTEAFF

clone size: -
J gene: TRBJ2-1
V gene: TRBV29-1
D gene: TRBD2
CDR3 DNA: TGCAGCGTGCGGACTAGCGGGAGTTCCATCGCCTCCTACAATGAGCAGTTCTTC
CDR3 protein: CSVRTSGSSIASYNEQFF

clone size: -
J gene: TRBJ2-5
V gene: TRBV10-3
D gene: -
CDR3 DNA: TGTGCCATCAGTCAACAGAAGAACCAAGAGACCCAGTACTTC
CDR3 protein: CAISQQKNQETQYF

clone size: -
J gene: TRBJ2-7
V gene: TRBV29-1
D gene: TRBD1
CDR3 DNA: TGCAGCGCAACTTCCGGGACAGATTACGAGCAGTACTTC
CDR3 protein: CSATSGTDYEQYF

clone size: -
J gene: TRBJ1-5
V gene: TRBV7-8
D gene: TRBD1
CDR3 DNA: TGTGCCAGCAGCCCCGAGACAGGGGGCTGGCAGCCCCAGCATTTT
CDR3 protein: CASSPETGGWQPQHF

clone size: -
J gene: TRBJ1-1
V gene: TRBV29-1
D gene: -
CDR3 DNA: TGCAGCGTTGGCTCGGGGGTAATGAACACTGAAGCTTTCTTT
CDR3 protein: CSVGSGVMNTEAFF

clone size: once
J gene: TRBJ1-1
V gene: TRBV5-1
D gene: -
CDR3 DNA: TGCGCCAGCAGCTTAGCAGGGATGGGTAGCAGCAAAGCTTTCTTT
CDR3 protein: CASSLAGMGSSKAFF

clone size: few
J gene: TRBJ2-1
V gene: TRBV7-3
D gene: TRBD1
CDR3 DNA: TGTGCCAGCAGCCGAGAACCCGGGACAGGTCGGGGGGAGCAGTTCTTC
CDR3 protein: CASSREPGTGRGEQFF

clone size: few
J gene: TRBJ2-1
V gene: TRBV4-2
D gene: TRBD2
CDR3 DNA: TGTGCCAGCAGCCAAGAAAAATGGGCTCTCGGGAGGGCCCACAATGAGCAGTTCTTC
CDR3 protein: CASSQEKWALGRAHNEQFF

clone size: -
J gene: TRBJ2-1
V gene: TRBV4-1
D gene: TRBD2
CDR3 DNA: TGCGCCAGCAGCCAAGAAATATCCGGTGGACTAGCGGTGAACAATGAGCAGTTCTTC
CDR3 protein: CASSQEISGGLAVNNEQFF

clone size: few
J gene: TRBJ2-7
V gene: TRBV7-9
D gene: -
CDR3 DNA: TGTGCCAGCGCGGCGATGGGTGCCAGCGGACTCTCCTACGAGCAGTACTTC
CDR3 protein: CASAAMGASGLSYEQYF

clone size: -
J gene: TRBJ2-5
V gene: TRBV7-2
D gene: -
CDR3 DNA: TGTGCCACCAGCTTAGCCAGGGACCGAGAGACCCAGTACTTC
CDR3 protein: CATSLARDRETQYF

clone size: few
J gene: TRBJ2-1
V gene: TRBV5-1
D gene: TRBD1
CDR3 DNA: TGCGCCAGCAGCAACTACGCCGGGACAGGGCAGGGTTTATACAATGAGCAGTTCTTC
CDR3 protein: CASSNYAGTGQGLYNEQFF

clone size: -
J gene: TRBJ2-7
V gene: TRBV6-5
D gene: TRBD1
CDR3 DNA: TGTGCCAGCAGCAGACAGGGGCTAGGGGAGCAGTACTTC
CDR3 protein: CASSRQGLGEQYF

clone size: -
J gene: TRBJ1-4
V gene: TRBV20-1
D gene: TRBD1
CDR3 DNA: TGCAGTGCTAGATCAAGGGGGCGCACTGAAAAACTGTTTTTT
CDR3 protein: CSARSRGRTEKLFF

clone size: -
J gene: TRBJ2-7
V gene: TRBV14
D gene: TRBD2
CDR3 DNA: TGTGCCAGCAGCCCACCGGTCACCGTAGGGACGGACCCTAGCGGGACCCCCTACGAGCAGTACTTC
CDR3 protein: CASSPPVTVGTDPSGTPYEQYF

clone size: -
J gene: TRBJ2-7
V gene: TRBV10-3
D gene: TRBD2
CDR3 DNA: TGTGCCATCAGTGTATCTAGCGGGGGCCTATTTGACACCGAGCAGTACTTC
CDR3 protein: CAISVSSGGLFDTEQYF

clone size: -
J gene: TRBJ2-7
V gene: TRBV6-2/TRBV6-3
D gene: TRBD2
CDR3 DNA: TGTGCCAGCAGTGAGGACGGTAGCGGGAGAGGATACGAGCAGTACTTC
CDR3 protein: CASSEDGSGRGYEQYF

clone size: once
J gene: TRBJ2-5
V gene: TRBV12-3/TRBV12-4
D gene: TRBD2
CDR3 DNA: TGTGCCAGCAGTTCCTTAGGACTAGCCGAGACCCAGTACTTC
CDR3 protein: CASSSLGLAETQYF

clone size: few
J gene: TRBJ2-6
V gene: TRBV29-1
D gene: -
CDR3 DNA: TGCAGCGTTTATAATTTAGACTCTGGGGCCAACGTCCTGACTTTC
CDR3 protein: CSVYNLDSGANVLTF

clone size: -
J gene: TRBJ2-5
V gene: TRBV3-1
D gene: -
CDR3 DNA: TGTGCCAGCAGCACTAGGGACCGAATAGAGACCCAGTACTTC
CDR3 protein: CASSTRDRIETQYF

clone size: few
J gene: TRBJ2-1
V gene: TRBV29-1
D gene: -
CDR3 DNA: TGCAGCGTCTGCACTCGATTAGCGTACTACAATGAGCAGTTCTTC
CDR3 protein: CSVCTRLAYYNEQFF